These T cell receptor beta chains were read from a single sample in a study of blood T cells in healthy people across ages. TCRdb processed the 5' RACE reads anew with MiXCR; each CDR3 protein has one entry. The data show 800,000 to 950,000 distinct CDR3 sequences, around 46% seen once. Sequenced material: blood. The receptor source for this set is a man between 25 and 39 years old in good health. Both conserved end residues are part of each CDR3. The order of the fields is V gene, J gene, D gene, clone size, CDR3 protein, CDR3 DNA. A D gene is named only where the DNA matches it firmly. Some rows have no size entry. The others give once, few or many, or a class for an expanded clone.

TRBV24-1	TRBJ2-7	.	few	CATSDGSGDSPWEQYF	TGTGCCACCAGTGATGGTTCTGGGGACTCCCCCTGGGAGCAGTACTTC
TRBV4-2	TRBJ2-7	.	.	CASSQAGSAYEQYF	TGTGCCAGCAGCCAAGCGGGCAGCGCCTACGAGCAGTACTTC
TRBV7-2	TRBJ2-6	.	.	CASSLAPQSSGANVLTF	TGTGCCAGCAGCTTAGCTCCTCAGAGCTCTGGGGCCAACGTCCTGACTTTC
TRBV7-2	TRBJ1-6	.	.	CASSLEFSVRNSPLHF	TGTGCCAGCAGCTTAGAATTCTCAGTTCGGAATTCACCCCTCCACTTT
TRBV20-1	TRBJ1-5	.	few	CSARPGGVGNQPQHF	TGCAGTGCTCGCCCGGGGGGCGTCGGCAATCAGCCCCAGCATTTT
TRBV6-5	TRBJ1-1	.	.	CASLKEGSPEAFF	TGTGCCAGCCTTAAGGAGGGGTCTCCTGAAGCTTTCTTT
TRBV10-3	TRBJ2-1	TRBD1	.	CAISEIGGSNNEQFF	TGTGCCATCAGTGAGATAGGGGGCTCAAACAATGAGCAGTTCTTC
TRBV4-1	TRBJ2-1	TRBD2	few	CASSQVGLAGAMYNEQFF	TGCGCCAGCAGCCAGGTTGGACTAGCGGGGGCGATGTACAATGAGCAGTTCTTC
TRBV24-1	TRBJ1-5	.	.	CATSDSYSNQPQHF	TGTGCCACCAGTGATTCGTACAGCAATCAGCCCCAGCATTTT
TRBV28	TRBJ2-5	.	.	CASSHGRSVETQYF	TGTGCCAGCAGCCACGGCCGGAGCGTGGAGACCCAGTACTTC